Described below is a single TCR beta chain sequence and its context. The target antigen is unknown. Naive-designated CD8 cells lacked CD45RO, were positively enriched for CCR7, and omitted terminally differentiated effector memory CD45RA+ cells. Genomic DNA of every subset was divided equally among multiple immunoSEQ plates. This table comes from immunoSEQ multiplex PCR, and its TCRdb copy is limited to in-frame clones, with some not included. Of about 550,000 clones in the sample, just under 97% were seen once. The data belong to a study of shared clonotypes between healthy human individuals. Broader study findings: Relative to their counterparts shared across all four donors, non-shared clonotypes exhibited diminished generation probabilities.

Germline CDR1 is MNHEY and CDR2 is SMNVEV (reference sequence). The V and J ends lost 8 bases and 0 bases, in that order; junction bases with no gene match: 1. The CDR3 is made up of 13 amino acids. This clonotype originated in a woman aged 30 to 39 in good health. The genes are TRBV27 and TRBJ2-7; 10 bases map to TRBD1. Sequenced input: naive CD8+ T cells sorted from blood. The CDR3 DNA follows: TGTGCCAGCCGGGACAGGGGCTCCTACGAGCAGTACTTC. Translated: CASRDRGSYEQYF.